The 24 T cell receptor beta chains presented below share a single source sample, sequenced in a study of blood T cell repertoires in COVID-19. TCRdb's table, derived via immunoSEQ multiplex PCR, lists solely in-frame clones and lacks some. Among under 200,000 clones, more than 75% were seen once, and the ten largest hold approximately 5%. Sequenced sample: PBMCs or T cells enriched from blood (not recorded which). All receptors derive from a man aged 35 to 55 with acute COVID-19.

This clone was observed once. The chain uses TRBV5-6 and TRBJ2-7; 9 nucleotides agree with TRBD2. Germline CDR1 is SGHDT and CDR2 is YYEEEE. This CDR3 region has 14 residues. J lost 3 bases, V lost 3 bases, and 4 bases had no gene match. The CDR3 DNA reads as TGTGCCAGCAGCTCCGGGACTAGCTTCTACGAGCAGTACTTC. This gives the protein CASSSGTSFYEQYF.

The V gene is TRBV24-1, the J gene TRBJ1-5; D call uncertain. The CDR3 length is 14 residues. Germline V gives CDR1 KGHDR, CDR2 SFDVKD. Trimming removed 2 bases from V and 8 bases from J, with 12 bases in between. CDR3 residues: CATSDSGREEPQHF. The CDR3 DNA reads as TGTGCCACCAGTGATTCTGGACGGGAAGAGCCCCAGCATTTT.

V and J are TRBV6-5 and TRBJ1-1; 7 bases map to TRBD1. There are 13 residues in the CDR3. CDR1 and CDR2 from the germline V gene are MNHEY and SVGAGI. With V trimmed by 8 bases and J by 5 bases, 8 bases remained unmatched. CDR3 in DNA: TGTGCCAGCCATCAGACAGGGCGGACTGAAGCTTTCTTT. Translated: CASHQTGRTEAFF.

CDR3 amino acids: CSVITSGSYNEQFF. The DNA of the CDR3 is TGCAGCGTTATTACTAGCGGGAGCTACAATGAGCAGTTCTTC. The chain joins TRBV29-1 to TRBJ2-1; TRBD2 aligns across 11 bases. Unmatched junction bases numbered 3, after V lost 5 bases and J lost 3 bases. Germline CDR1 SQVTM, CDR2 ANQGSEA. CDR3 length: 14 residues.

The rearrangement joins TRBV4-3 to TRBJ2-7; tentative D call: TRBD2 (5 bases). The V end lost 2 bases, the J end lost 6 bases, and 8 bases lay between the germline ends. This CDR3 contains 12 residues. Germline CDR1 reads LGHNA; CDR2 reads YSLEER. In nucleotides, the CDR3 is TGCGCCAGCAGCCAAATACGGGGCGAGCAGTACTTC. Protein product: CASSQIRGEQYF.

J is TRBJ1-5 and V is TRBV27; the match to TRBD1 covers 8 bases. The CDR3 is 18 residues long. V was clipped by 5 bases and J by 6 bases; unmatched bases: 18. From germline, CDR1 is MNHEY and CDR2 SMNVEV (reference sequence). The CDR3 here is CASSPSDVGQGFVQPQHF. The CDR3 nucleotides are TGTGCCAGCAGTCCCTCAGATGTAGGACAGGGCTTCGTTCAGCCCCAGCATTTT.

The V gene is TRBV30, the J gene TRBJ1-2; no reliable D call. This CDR3 spans 13 amino acids. Trimming removed 2 bases at V and 8 bases at J, with 15 bases between. The germline V gene encodes CDR1 GTSNPN and CDR2 SVGIG (reference sequence). The DNA of the CDR3 is TGTGCCTGGAGTAAAGGGAGTGAAGGGGGCTACACCTTC. It translates to CAWSKGSEGGYTF.

The chain joins TRBV19 to TRBJ1-1, with TRBD1 matching 7 bases. The V segment lost 8 bases and the J segment 7 bases; nucleotides outside the gene matches: 19. The CDR3 has 16 amino acids. CDR1 and CDR2 from the germline V gene are LNHDA and SQIVND (reference sequence). CDR3 sequence: CASAGGQSSNYGEAFF. DNA for the CDR3: TGTGCCAGTGCAGGGGGGCAGTCGAGTAACTACGGTGAAGCTTTCTTT.

This chain uses TRBV5-1 with TRBJ1-1; 8 nucleotides line up with TRBD1. V shed 0 bases and J 0 bases; nucleotides not matched to a gene: 10. CDR1 is SGHRS, CDR2 YFSETQ, per germline. This CDR3 is built from 18 residues. CDR3 residues: CASSLVPGGPELNTEAFF. CDR3 DNA sequence: TGCGCCAGCAGCTTGGTACCAGGGGGCCCGGAATTGAACACTGAAGCTTTCTTT.

The CDR3 DNA reads as TGCGCCAGCAGCTCAGACCAGACAGGGGGCTATCGGAACACCATATATTTT. It encodes CASSSDQTGGYRNTIYF. This sequence joins TRBV4-1 and TRBJ1-3; 10 nucleotides match TRBD1. Germline V gives CDR1 MGHRA, CDR2 YSYEKL. The CDR3 has 17 amino acids. J was trimmed by 7 bases and V by 5 bases; bases with no gene match: 14.

This chain connects TRBV2 to TRBJ2-1; D unclear. This CDR3 has 13 residues. The V end lost 8 bases, the J end lost 2 bases, and 10 bases lay between the germline ends. Per the germline V gene, CDR1 is SNHLY and CDR2 is FYNNEI. This CDR3 is CASVRNAYNEQFF. CDR3 DNA sequence: TGTGCCAGCGTGAGGAACGCCTACAATGAGCAGTTCTTC. The full variable domain, in which reference TRBV2 and TRBJ2-1 provide the parts outside the CDR3, is EPEVTQTPSHQVTQMGQEVILRCVPISNHLYFYWYRQILGQKVEFLVSFYNNEISEKSEIFDDQFSVERPDGSNFTLKIRSTKLEDSAMYFCASVRNAYNEQFFGPGTRLTVL.

The CDR3 protein is CASSIDSSSGNTIYF. For the CDR3, the DNA is TGTGCCAGTAGTATTGACTCAAGCTCTGGAAACACCATATATTTT. The rearrangement uses TRBV19 and TRBJ1-3, with no clear D. CDR1 is LNHDA, CDR2 SQIVND, per germline (reference sequence). The CDR3 spans 15 residues. V lost 3 bases and J 0 bases, leaving 9 bases between the germline ends. Together with reference TRBV19 and TRBJ1-3, the CDR3 gives the full variable domain: DGGITQSPKYLFRKEGQNVTLSCEQNLNHDAMYWYRQDPGQGLRLIYYSQIVNDFQKGDIAEGYSVSREKKESFPLTVTSAQKNPTAFYLCASSIDSSSGNTIYFGEGSWLTVV.

This chain links TRBV28 with TRBJ1-2; 8 nucleotides align to TRBD1. The CDR3 is 15 amino acids. Germline lookup yields CDR1 MDHEN and CDR2 SYDVKM. V lost 6 bases to trimming and J lost 7 bases; unmatched junction nucleotides: 13. CDR3 region: CASRFSDRGSGGYTF. The CDR3 DNA reads TGTGCCAGCAGGTTTTCCGACAGGGGCTCGGGTGGCTACACCTTC.

The J gene is TRBJ1-1, the V gene TRBV29-1, with 7 nucleotides matching TRBD1. J lost 4 bases, V lost 7 bases, and 3 bases had no gene match. The germline V gene encodes CDR1 SQVTM and CDR2 ANQGSEA. This CDR3 spans 11 amino acids. The CDR3 DNA sequence: TGCAGCGGACAGGGTATCACTGAAGCTTTCTTT. Its protein product is CSGQGITEAFF.

V is TRBV25-1 and J is TRBJ1-4; TRBD1 might be the D (5 bases). There are 14 residues in the CDR3. The V end lost 3 bases, the J end lost 4 bases, and 9 bases lay between the germline ends. Looked up from germline, CDR1 is MGHDK and CDR2 is SYGVNS. The CDR3 region is CASSDGGGNEKLFF. CDR3 in DNA: TGTGCCAGCAGTGATGGGGGGGGTAATGAAAAACTGTTTTTT.

The V and J genes are TRBV28 and TRBJ2-7; 8 nucleotides align to TRBD1. V gave up 7 bases and J gave up 5 bases; unmatched junction bases: 10. Germline CDR1 and CDR2: MDHEN and SYDVKM. The CDR3 is made up of 14 amino acids. CDR3 sequence: CASKPPGRGHEQYF. In nucleotides, the CDR3 is TGTGCCAGCAAACCGCCTGGCAGGGGGCACGAGCAGTACTTC.

The V gene is TRBV3-1 (or the pseudogene TRBV3-2), the J gene TRBJ2-5; 7 bases agree with TRBD1. The germline CDR1 and CDR2 sequences are LGHDT and YNNKEL (reference sequence). Trimming at V came to 1 base and at J to 2 bases, leaving 7 bases not matched to a gene. There are 16 residues in the CDR3. Here the CDR3 DNA reads TGTGCCAGCAGCCAAGGTCCGTCGGGACAGCAAGAGACCCAGTACTTC. Protein: CASSQGPSGQQETQYF.

The V call is TRBV24-1, the J call TRBJ1-5, with TRBD1 as a possible D gene (5 bases). Trimming cost V 9 bases and J 4 bases, with 18 bases left between them. The V gene's germline CDR1 is KGHDR and CDR2 SFDVKD. The CDR3 totals 15 residues. CDR3 bases: TGTGCCACCGGGGGGACCAGGGAAGGGAATCAGCCCCAGCATTTT. This encodes CATGGTREGNQPQHF.

The V gene is TRBV11-3, the J gene TRBJ1-1; D may be TRBD1 (6 bases). Germline CDR1 is SGHNT and CDR2 is YENEEA. V gave up 5 bases and J gave up 5 bases, with 12 bases separating them. The CDR3 is made up of 13 amino acids. CDR3 DNA sequence: TGTGCCAGCAGCCCACAGGGAAAGACTGAAGCTTTCTTT. Translated, it gives CASSPQGKTEAFF.

The rearrangement links TRBV19 to TRBJ1-2, with 7 positions matching TRBD1. Germline lookup yields CDR1 LNHDA and CDR2 SQIVND (reference sequence). The CDR3 loop spans 13 amino acids. After removal of 9 bases from V and 7 bases from J, the junction contained 11 bases not matched to a gene. CDR3 in DNA: TGTGCCAGCGAACCGACAGGGACGGGTGGCTACACCTTC. It specifies CASEPTGTGGYTF.

This clone was seen just once. This chain joins TRBV5-4 and TRBJ1-2; 8 bases match TRBD1. J was trimmed by 1 base and V by 4 bases; bases with no gene match: 9. The length of the CDR3 is 16 residues. Germline V gene sequence: CDR1 SGHNT, CDR2 YYREEE (reference sequence). The CDR3 loop is CASSGSRDRSNYGYTF. CDR3 nucleotides: TGTGCCAGCAGCGGGAGCCGGGACAGGAGTAACTATGGCTACACCTTC.

This CDR3 reads CASRRHGGGGFTKEFLNTGELFF. In nucleotides, the CDR3 is TGTGCCAGTAGGAGACACGGCGGCGGAGGGTTCACCAAAGAGTTCTTGAACACCGGGGAGCTGTTTTTT. The chain couples TRBV19 to TRBJ2-2; possible D gene TRBD2, 6 bases. CDR3 length equals 23 residues. V lost 6 bases, J lost 1 base, and 36 bases lay in between. Per germline, CDR1 LNHDA and CDR2 SQIVND (reference sequence).

V gene TRBV6-6 combines with J gene TRBJ2-5; TRBD1 might be the D (5 bases). Per germline, CDR1 MNHNY and CDR2 SVGAGI (reference sequence). The CDR3 length is 15 residues. Trimming shortened V by 6 bases and J by 2 bases, and 16 bases separated the two germline ends. This chain's CDR3 is CASSLRNGAQETQYF. CDR3 nucleotide sequence: TGTGCCAGCAGCCTCAGGAATGGGGCGCAAGAGACCCAGTACTTC.

The chain carries TRBV5-6 and TRBJ1-5; 7 bases are shared with TRBD1. Germline V gene sequence: CDR1 SGHDT, CDR2 YYEEEE. The CDR3 consists of 17 residues. J was trimmed by 1 base and V by 0 bases; bases with no gene match: 7. CDR3 DNA: TGTGCCAGCAGCTTGGGGAAGACAGGGTTGAGCAATCAGCCCCAGCATTTT. Translating gives CASSLGKTGLSNQPQHF.